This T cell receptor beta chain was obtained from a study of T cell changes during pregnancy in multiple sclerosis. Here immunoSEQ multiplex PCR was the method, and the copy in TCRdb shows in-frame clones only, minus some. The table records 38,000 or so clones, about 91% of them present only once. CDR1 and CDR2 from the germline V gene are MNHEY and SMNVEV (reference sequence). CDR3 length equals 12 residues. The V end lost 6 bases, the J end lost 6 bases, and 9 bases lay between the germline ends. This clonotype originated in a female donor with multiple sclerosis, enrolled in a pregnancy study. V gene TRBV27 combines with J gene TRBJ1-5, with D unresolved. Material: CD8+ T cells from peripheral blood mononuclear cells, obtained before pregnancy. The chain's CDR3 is CASSPPGQPQHF. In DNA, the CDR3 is TGTGCCAGCAGCCCCCCCGGTCAGCCCCAGCATTTT.